The 26 T cell receptor beta chains listed next were all sequenced from one sample in a study of cytomegalovirus exposure and HLA in healthy donors. 60 Vbeta and 13 Jbeta primers were used in PCR. Sequencing was performed with immunoSEQ multiplex PCR; in TCRdb, only in-frame clones are kept and a portion is missing. The sample records about 200,000 clones, around 86% being singletons. Sample: PBMCs. The receptors come from a woman aged 40 to 50 in good health and CMV-seronegative.

The chain is built from TRBV2 and TRBJ1-2, with TRBD1 matching 7 bases. Germline V lookup: CDR1 SNHLY, CDR2 FYNNEI. V lost 5 bases to trimming and J lost 8 bases; unmatched junction nucleotides: 14. The CDR3 consists of 15 residues. Here the CDR3 reads CASSLEGVGGEGYTF. For the CDR3, the DNA is TGTGCCAGCAGTTTGGAAGGGGTAGGGGGCGAGGGCTACACCTTC.

The V and J genes are TRBV7-9 and TRBJ1-3; 7 bases align to TRBD1. V lost 6 bases, J lost 0 bases, and 5 bases stayed unmatched. The CDR3 has 15 residues. Looked up from germline, CDR1 is SEHNR and CDR2 is FQNEAQ (reference sequence). The DNA for the CDR3 is TGTGCCAGCAGAACCGACAGGGCCTCTGGAAACACCATATATTTT. The encoded protein is CASRTDRASGNTIYF.

For the CDR3, the DNA is TGTGCCAGCACGTCTAGCACTGGGGCCAACGTCCTGACTTTC. Translating gives CASTSSTGANVLTF. The V gene is TRBV6-6, the J gene TRBJ2-6; D perhaps matches TRBD2 (5 bases). The germline gives CDR1 MNHNY, CDR2 SVGAGI (reference sequence). Deletions cut 7 bases from V and 2 bases from J, with 9 bases between. The CDR3 length is 14 residues.

This sequence joins TRBV6-1 and TRBJ2-5; 8 positions agree with TRBD2. The trim removed 6 bases at V and 1 base at J, leaving 1 base unmatched. The CDR3 sequence is 13 residues long. Germline V gene lookup returns CDR1 MNHNS and CDR2 SASEGT. The CDR3 region has the DNA TGTGCCAGCAGAACTAGCGGCCAAGAGACCCAGTACTTC. Translated, it gives CASRTSGQETQYF.

In DNA form, the CDR3 reads TGTGCCACCAGCAGCCCCCCGGGGCTAGCGGGAGTCTCCTGGCAGTTCTTC. It specifies CATSSPPGLAGVSWQFF. The chain carries TRBV15 and TRBJ2-1; 10 nucleotides align to TRBD2. J was trimmed by 12 bases and V by 3 bases; bases with no gene match: 17. The CDR3 runs 17 residues. Germline V gives CDR1 LNHNV, CDR2 YYDKDF (reference sequence). Filled out from reference TRBV15 and TRBJ2-1, the complete variable domain reads DAMVIQNPRYQVTQFGKPVTLSCSQTLNHNVMYWYQQKSSQAPKLLFHYYDKDFNNEADTPDNFQSRRPNTSFCFLDIRSPGLGDTAMYLCATSSPPGLAGVSWQFFGPGTRLTVL.

The rearrangement joins TRBV7-9 to TRBJ2-7; maybe TRBD1 (6 bases). Germline values: CDR1 SEHNR, CDR2 FQNEAQ (reference sequence). This CDR3 region has 15 residues. The ends were cut back, 5 bases at V and 3 bases at J, with 17 bases in the middle. The CDR3: CASSPLQTGNYEQYF. The CDR3 nucleotides read TGTGCCAGCAGCCCACTACAAACAGGGAACTACGAGCAGTACTTC.

Only a few counts were recorded for this clone. The V and J genes are TRBV4-1 and TRBJ1-1, with D possibly being TRBD1 (6 bases). The V gene's germline CDR1 is MGHRA and CDR2 YSYEKL. CDR3 length: 16 amino acids. Trimming left V 6 bases short and J 1 base short, with 18 bases between. The CDR3 bases are TGCGCCAGCAGTTATTTGTATAGAGGGGGGAACACTGAAGCTTTCTTT. This sequence encodes CASSYLYRGGNTEAFF.

The chain combines TRBV6-6 with TRBJ1-5, with D hard to call. V lost 3 bases and J lost 1, with 7 bases in between. The germline gives CDR1 MNHNY, CDR2 SVGAGI (reference sequence). This CDR3 region has 14 residues. The CDR3: CASSYRGSNQPQHF. CDR3 in DNA: TGTGCCAGCAGTTATCGGGGAAGCAATCAGCCCCAGCATTTT.

The table lists this clone with a few counts. The V call is TRBV15, the J call TRBJ2-7; tentatively, D is TRBD2 (6 bases). Germline values: CDR1 LNHNV, CDR2 YYDKDF (reference sequence). The CDR3 is 14 amino acids. V was cut by 4 bases and J by 2 bases, with 12 bases left in between. The CDR3 spells CATSTGLATYEQYF. CDR3 nucleotide sequence: TGTGCCACCAGCACGGGACTCGCAACCTACGAGCAGTACTTC.

V gene TRBV7-3 combines with J gene TRBJ2-3, with a possible D match to TRBD1 (5 bases). Between the trimmed V and J ends, which lost 1 base and 1 base, there was a span of 9 bases. This CDR3 spans 15 amino acids. Germline assignment: CDR1 SGHTA and CDR2 FQGTGA. The CDR3 region is CASSLSVTGTDTQYF. The CDR3 DNA reads as TGTGCCAGCAGCTTAAGCGTGACAGGCACAGATACGCAGTATTTT.

The genes are TRBV28 and TRBJ2-7; possible D gene TRBD1, 6 bases. This CDR3 is built from 15 residues. Deletions cut 6 bases from V and 0 bases from J, with 15 bases between. Germline V gives CDR1 MDHEN, CDR2 SYDVKM. CDR3 nucleotide sequence: TGTGCCAGCAGCCCTCCGACAGGTGCCTCCTACGAGCAGTACTTC. Its protein is CASSPPTGASYEQYF.

The CDR3 DNA is TGCGCCAGCGGCGGACAGGGGAAGTTTTTGGGCACCGGGGAGCTGTTTTTT. Amino acid sequence: CASGGQGKFLGTGELFF. This chain uses TRBV5-1 with TRBJ2-2; 9 bases agree with TRBD1. This CDR3 has 17 residues. Losses at the gene ends were 7 bases for V and 4 bases for J; bases not matched to a gene: 14. Per the germline V gene, CDR1 is SGHRS and CDR2 is YFSETQ.

The rearrangement uses TRBV30 and TRBJ2-7; D might be TRBD1 (6 bases). V was cut by 1 base and J by 3 bases, with 19 bases left in between. This CDR3 contains 16 residues. Per germline, CDR1 GTSNPN and CDR2 SVGIG (reference sequence). The CDR3 DNA follows: TGTGCCTGGAGTGGAGGCCGCCAGGGGAATAACTACGAGCAGTACTTC. It translates to CAWSGGRQGNNYEQYF.

This chain joins TRBV10-3 and TRBJ1-5; TRBD1 might be the D (6 bases). Trimming cost V 2 bases and J 0 bases, with 8 bases left between them. Germline loops: CDR1 ENHRY, CDR2 SYGVKD. This CDR3 spans 15 amino acids. The CDR3 DNA is TGTGCCATCAGTGAGCAGGGACATAGCAATCAGCCCCAGCATTTT. Its protein product is CAISEQGHSNQPQHF.

The chain has TRBV4-2 and TRBJ1-2; 8 nucleotides agree with TRBD1. Germline-derived CDR1 and CDR2 are LGHNA and YNFKEQ. V shed 4 bases, J shed 4 bases, and the junction held 11 bases outside the gene matches. CDR3 length: 16 amino acids. CDR3 sequence: CASSPSTGGELYGYTF. Written as DNA, the CDR3 is TGTGCCAGCAGCCCCTCAACAGGGGGGGAACTCTATGGCTACACCTTC.

The chain joins TRBV12-5 to TRBJ1-1; the D gene is possibly TRBD1 (6 bases). Germline V lookup: CDR1 LGHNT, CDR2 FRNRAP. The ends were cut back, 4 bases at V and 1 base at J, with 22 bases in the middle. The CDR3 loop spans 18 amino acids. DNA of the CDR3: TGTGCTAGTGGTTGCCCCCACTGGGGGGGGGCGGGGAACACTGAAGCTTTCTTT. Its protein product is CASGCPHWGGAGNTEAFF.

V is TRBV2 and J is TRBJ2-3; TRBD2 matches 10 bases. The CDR3 is 16 amino acids. V lost 4 bases, J lost 0 bases, and 4 bases stayed unmatched. Per the germline V gene, CDR1 is SNHLY and CDR2 is FYNNEI. Here the CDR3 DNA reads TGTGCCAGCAGTGTACTAGCGGGGACTAGCACAGATACGCAGTATTTT. This sequence encodes CASSVLAGTSTDTQYF.

This chain connects TRBV9 to TRBJ2-2; TRBD2 aligns across 14 bases. Germline V lookup: CDR1 SGDLS, CDR2 YYNGEE. The J segment lost 1 base and the V segment lost 1 base, leaving 9 bases of the junction unmatched. The CDR3 runs 20 residues. This chain's CDR3 is CASSVNSGLAGVGNTGELFF. The CDR3 nucleotides read TGTGCCAGCAGCGTAAATTCGGGACTAGCGGGAGTGGGGAACACCGGGGAGCTGTTTTTT.

The chain uses TRBV6-6 and TRBJ2-3; TRBD1 aligns across 7 bases. Germline CDR1 MNHNY, CDR2 SVGAGI (reference sequence). CDR3 size: 14 residues. V was pared by 5 bases and J by 0 bases, with 2 bases of the junction left unmatched. CDR3 DNA sequence: TGTGCCAGCAGTCAACAGGGGAGCACAGATACGCAGTATTTT. It yields the protein CASSQQGSTDTQYF.

This chain joins TRBV7-2 and TRBJ2-7; D might be TRBD2 (5 bases). CDR1 and CDR2 (germline): SGHTA, FQGNSA. V was cut by 1 base and J by 7 bases, with 14 bases left in between. This CDR3 is 14 amino acids long. The CDR3 sequence: CASSLVVSGREQYF. The DNA for the CDR3 is TGTGCCAGCAGCTTAGTGGTATCGGGAAGGGAGCAGTACTTC.

CDR3 coding DNA: TGTGCCAGCAGCTTGGCCGACAGCGCTAACTATGGCTACACCTTC. It specifies CASSLADSANYGYTF. V is TRBV5-5 and J is TRBJ1-2; a possible D gene is TRBD1 (5 bases). This CDR3 is built from 15 residues. Trimming stripped 0 bases from V and 0 bases from J, with 9 bases between. Germline lookup yields CDR1 SGHKS and CDR2 YYEKEE (reference sequence).

This chain connects TRBV28 to TRBJ2-7, with D maybe TRBD2 (6 bases). The CDR3 consists of 12 residues. The germline gives CDR1 MDHEN, CDR2 SYDVKM. V was clipped by 9 bases and J by 4 bases, with 13 bases between them. The DNA for the CDR3 is TGTGCCAGTACGGGAGCGGGTTACGAGCAGTACTTC. It codes for CASTGAGYEQYF.

The CDR3 sequence is CASSSAAGRANTGELFF. CDR3 coding DNA: TGTGCCAGCAGCTCTGCAGCAGGGAGGGCGAACACCGGGGAGCTGTTTTTT. The chain is built from TRBV11-3 and TRBJ2-2, with 7 bases aligning to TRBD2. Unmatched junction bases numbered 8, after V lost 4 bases and J lost 0 bases. Per germline, CDR1 SGHNT and CDR2 YENEEA. CDR3 size: 17 residues.

The genes are TRBV28 and TRBJ1-5; D perhaps matches TRBD1 (6 bases). CDR1 MDHEN and CDR2 SYDVKM come from the germline V gene. V was trimmed by 3 bases and J by 6 bases, leaving 12 bases between them. The CDR3 runs to 14 residues. In DNA form, the CDR3 reads TGTGCCAGCAGTTTGGGGGCCCGGGTTCAGCCCCAGCATTTT. The encoded protein is CASSLGARVQPQHF.

V usage is TRBV15 and J usage is TRBJ2-5, with D tentatively TRBD2 (5 bases). This CDR3 is built from 15 residues. Germline V gene lookup returns CDR1 LNHNV and CDR2 YYDKDF (reference sequence). Trimming took off 0 bases at V and 4 bases at J, with 12 bases between the two ends. The CDR3 loop is CATSRDREGRETQYF. The DNA for the CDR3 is TGTGCCACCAGCAGAGATCGTGAGGGCAGAGAGACCCAGTACTTC.

The rearrangement joins TRBV6-5 to TRBJ2-7; D is possibly TRBD1 (5 bases). CDR1 and CDR2 (germline): MNHEY, SVGAGI. Trimming cost V 2 bases and J 4 bases, with 12 bases left between them. The length of the CDR3 is 14 residues. The CDR3 nucleotides are TGTGCCAGCAGTTACGCTTCGACAGAATACGAGCAGTACTTC. It is translated as CASSYASTEYEQYF.